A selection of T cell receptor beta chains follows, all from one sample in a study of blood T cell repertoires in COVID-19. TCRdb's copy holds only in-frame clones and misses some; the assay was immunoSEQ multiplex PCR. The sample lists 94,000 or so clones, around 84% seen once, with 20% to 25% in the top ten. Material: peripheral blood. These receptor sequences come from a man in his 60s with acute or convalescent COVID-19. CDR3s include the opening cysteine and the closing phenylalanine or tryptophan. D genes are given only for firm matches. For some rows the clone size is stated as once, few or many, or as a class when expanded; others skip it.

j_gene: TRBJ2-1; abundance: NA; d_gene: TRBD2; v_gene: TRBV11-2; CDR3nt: TGTGCCAGCACAAGAGAGCGGGGGCCATACAATGAGCAGTTCTTC; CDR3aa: CASTRERGPYNEQFF
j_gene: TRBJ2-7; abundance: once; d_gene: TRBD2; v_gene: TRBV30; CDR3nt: TGTGCCTGGAGTGCCCGTAGCGGGGGTCTAGGATGTTTCTTC; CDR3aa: CAWSARSGGLGCFF
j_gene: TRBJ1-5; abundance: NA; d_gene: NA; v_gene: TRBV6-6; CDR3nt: TGTGCCAGCAGTTACGCAGATTATAGCAATCAGCCCCAGCATTTT; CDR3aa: CASSYADYSNQPQHF
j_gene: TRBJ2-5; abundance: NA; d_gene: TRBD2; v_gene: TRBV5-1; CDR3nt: TGCGCCAGCAGCTTGGCTAGCGGGGGTTTGGAGACCCAGTACTTC; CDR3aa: CASSLASGGLETQYF
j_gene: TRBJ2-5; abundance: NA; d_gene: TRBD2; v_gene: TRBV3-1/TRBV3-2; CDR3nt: TGTGCCAGCAGCCACATTCTAGCGGGGGTACAAGAGACCCAGTACTTC; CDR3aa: CASSHILAGVQETQYF
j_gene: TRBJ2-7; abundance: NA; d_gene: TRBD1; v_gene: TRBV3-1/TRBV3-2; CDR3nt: TGTGCCAGCAGCCTTCAGAGAGACAGGGTCGAGCAGTACTTC; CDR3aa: CASSLQRDRVEQYF
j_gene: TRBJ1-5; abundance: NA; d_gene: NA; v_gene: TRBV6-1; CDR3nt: TGTGCCAGCAGTGAGGGCGCCAATCAGCCCCAGCATTTT; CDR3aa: CASSEGANQPQHF
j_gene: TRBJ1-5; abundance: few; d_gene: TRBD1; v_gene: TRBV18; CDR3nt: TGTGCCAGCTCGCTACAGGGGTCCCTATTAGGACAGCCCCAGCATTTT; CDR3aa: CASSLQGSLLGQPQHF
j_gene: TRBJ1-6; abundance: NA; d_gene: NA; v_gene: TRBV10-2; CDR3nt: TGCGCCAGCAGTGTGAGGAGGGATGCGAGCTCCTATAATTCACCCCTCCACTTT; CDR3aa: CASSVRRDASSYNSPLHF
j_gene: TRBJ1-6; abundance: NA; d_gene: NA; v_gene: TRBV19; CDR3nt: TGTGCCAGTAGCCGCGAGGCCAATTCACCCCTCCACTTT; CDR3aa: CASSREANSPLHF
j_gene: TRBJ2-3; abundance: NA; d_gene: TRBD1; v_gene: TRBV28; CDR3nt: TGTGCCAGCAGTACCGGGACAGGGTTTTTCTTAGATACGCAGTATTTT; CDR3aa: CASSTGTGFFLDTQYF
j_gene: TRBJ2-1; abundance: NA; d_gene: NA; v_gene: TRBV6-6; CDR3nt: TGTGCCAGCAAGCTAACAGGGTACGTTGAGCAGTTCTTC; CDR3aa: CASKLTGYVEQFF
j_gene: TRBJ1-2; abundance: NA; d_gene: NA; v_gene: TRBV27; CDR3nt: TGTGCCAGCAGGTCCACAGGCCCTTATGGCTACACCTTC; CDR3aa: CASRSTGPYGYTF
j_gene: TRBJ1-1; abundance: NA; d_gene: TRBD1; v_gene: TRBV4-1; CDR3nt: TGCGCCAGCAGCCACGTACAGGGGAAGAACACTGAAGCTTTCTTT; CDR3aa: CASSHVQGKNTEAFF
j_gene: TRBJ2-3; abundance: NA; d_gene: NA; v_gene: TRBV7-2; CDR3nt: TGTGCCAGCAGCTTCGGAGATACGCAGTATTTT; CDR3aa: CASSFGDTQYF
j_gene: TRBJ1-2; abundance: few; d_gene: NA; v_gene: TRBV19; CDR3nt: TGTGCCAGTAGTATTCCAGGCGACTATGGCTACACCTTC; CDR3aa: CASSIPGDYGYTF
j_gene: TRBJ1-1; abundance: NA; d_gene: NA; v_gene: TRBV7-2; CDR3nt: TGTGCCAGCAGCTTGTACGGACCAGGGACTGAAGCTTTCTTT; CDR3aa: CASSLYGPGTEAFF
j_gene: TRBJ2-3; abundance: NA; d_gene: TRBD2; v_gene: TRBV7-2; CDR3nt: TGTGCCAGCAGCTTAAGCGGGGGGCAGGTCACAGATACGCAGTATTTT; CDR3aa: CASSLSGGQVTDTQYF
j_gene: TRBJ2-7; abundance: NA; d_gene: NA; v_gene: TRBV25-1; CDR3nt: TGTGCCAGCAGTGTGGTAGCAGGGGCAGGTGAGCAGTACTTC; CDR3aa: CASSVVAGAGEQYF
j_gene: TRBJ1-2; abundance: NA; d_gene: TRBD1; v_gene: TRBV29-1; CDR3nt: TGCAGCGTCTTAGGACAGGGTGTAGCTAGATCCTATGGCTACACCTTC; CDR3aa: CSVLGQGVARSYGYTF
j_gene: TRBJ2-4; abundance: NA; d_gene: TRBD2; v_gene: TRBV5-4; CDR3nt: TGTGCCAGCAGCTCCTGGGGACTAGCGGGGGATCGAGCCAAAAACATTCAGTACTTC; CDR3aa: CASSSWGLAGDRAKNIQYF
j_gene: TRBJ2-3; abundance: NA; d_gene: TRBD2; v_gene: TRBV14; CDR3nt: TGTGCCAGCAGGAAGCGGGGGGGCCAGGATACGCAGTATTTT; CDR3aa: CASRKRGGQDTQYF
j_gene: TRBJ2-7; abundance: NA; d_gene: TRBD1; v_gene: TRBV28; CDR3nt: TGTGCCAGCAGTTCGACAGGGATCGTCCCCTACGAGCAGTACTTC; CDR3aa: CASSSTGIVPYEQYF
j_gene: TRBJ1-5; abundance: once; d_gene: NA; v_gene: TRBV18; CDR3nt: TGTGCCAGCTCACCAGAGGGATATTGGGGTTTGGGCAATCAGCCCCAGCATTTT; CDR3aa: CASSPEGYWGLGNQPQHF
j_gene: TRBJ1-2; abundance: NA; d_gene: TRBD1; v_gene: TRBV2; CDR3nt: TGTGCCAGCAGTGACCAGGGGGCAACGTATGGCTACACCTTC; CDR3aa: CASSDQGATYGYTF
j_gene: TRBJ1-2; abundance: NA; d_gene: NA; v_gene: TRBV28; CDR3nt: TGTGCCAGCAGTCTCAGGGGTAGGGGCTACACCTTC; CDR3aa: CASSLRGRGYTF
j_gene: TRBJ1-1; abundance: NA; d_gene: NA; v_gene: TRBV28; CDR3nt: TGTGCCAGCAGGGCCTCTGTCGGGGCTTTCTTT; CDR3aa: CASRASVGAFF
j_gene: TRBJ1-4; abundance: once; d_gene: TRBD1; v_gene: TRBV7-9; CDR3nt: TGTGCCAGCAGCCCAGGACCGGGACAGGTGAAAGAAAAACTGTTTTTT; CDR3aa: CASSPGPGQVKEKLFF
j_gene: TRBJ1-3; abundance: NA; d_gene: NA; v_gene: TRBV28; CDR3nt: TGTGCCAGCAGCCTCCTCGGGGGTGGTGGAAACACCATATATTTT; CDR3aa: CASSLLGGGGNTIYF
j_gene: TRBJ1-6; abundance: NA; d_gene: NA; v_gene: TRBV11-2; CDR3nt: TGTGCCAGCAGCTTAGGACCTGGGGGCAGGGCGGGTTCACCCCTCCACTTT; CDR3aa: CASSLGPGGRAGSPLHF
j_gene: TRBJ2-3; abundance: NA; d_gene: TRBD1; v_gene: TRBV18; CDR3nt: TGTGCCAGCTCACCACCGGACAGGGGGTGGGCAGATACGCAGTATTTT; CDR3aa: CASSPPDRGWADTQYF
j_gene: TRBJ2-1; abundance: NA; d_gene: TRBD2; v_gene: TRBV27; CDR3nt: TGTGCCACCAGGACTAGCGGAGGGAATGAGCAGTTCTTC; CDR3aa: CATRTSGGNEQFF
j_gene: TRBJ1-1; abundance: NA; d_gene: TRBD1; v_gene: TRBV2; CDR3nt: TGTGCCAGCAGCGAGGGGGCGAGCACTGAAGCTTTCTTT; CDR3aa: CASSEGASTEAFF
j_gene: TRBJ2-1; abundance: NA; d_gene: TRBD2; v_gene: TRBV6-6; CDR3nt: TGTGCCAGCAGTCAGTCGGGACTAGCGGGGGGGCTCTCCTACAATGAGCAGTTCTTC; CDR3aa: CASSQSGLAGGLSYNEQFF
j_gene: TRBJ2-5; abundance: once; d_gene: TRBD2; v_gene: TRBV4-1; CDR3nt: TGCGCCAGCAGCCAAGGATCAGCGGGGGGGGTGCAAGAGACCCAGTACTTC; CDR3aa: CASSQGSAGGVQETQYF
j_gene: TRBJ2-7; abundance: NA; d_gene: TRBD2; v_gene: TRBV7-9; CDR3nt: TGTGCCAGCAGCTGGCCAGCGGGGGGGTACTACGAGCAGTACTTC; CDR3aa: CASSWPAGGYYEQYF
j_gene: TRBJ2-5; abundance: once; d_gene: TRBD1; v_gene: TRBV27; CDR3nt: TGTGCCAGCAGTTTCGGACAGGGAGGAAAAGAGACCCAGTACTTC; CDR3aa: CASSFGQGGKETQYF
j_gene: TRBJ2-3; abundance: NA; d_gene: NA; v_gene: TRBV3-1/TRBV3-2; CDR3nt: TGTGCCAGCAGCCAAGCAAACGCGGCAGATACGCAGTATTTT; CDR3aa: CASSQANAADTQYF
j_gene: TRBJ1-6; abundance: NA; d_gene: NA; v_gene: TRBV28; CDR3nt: TGTGCCAGCTCCATTACGGTGAATTCACCCCTCCACTTT; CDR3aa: CASSITVNSPLHF
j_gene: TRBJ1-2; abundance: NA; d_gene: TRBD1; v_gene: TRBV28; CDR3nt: TGTGCCAGCAGTACCTGGACAGGGGGCGCGTCTGGCTACACCTTC; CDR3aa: CASSTWTGGASGYTF
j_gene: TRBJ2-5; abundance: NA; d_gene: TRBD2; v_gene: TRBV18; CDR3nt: TGTGCCAGCTCCTTAGATCTTGGAGCGGGGGGAAAGACCCAGTACTTC; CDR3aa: CASSLDLGAGGKTQYF
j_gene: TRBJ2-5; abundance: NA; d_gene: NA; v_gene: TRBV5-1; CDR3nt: TGCGCCAGCAGCTCGCAAGAGACCCAGTACTTC; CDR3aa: CASSSQETQYF